Below are 8 T cell receptor beta chains sequenced from a single sample in a study of T cells in women clearing cervical HPV infection. Assay: immunoSEQ multiplex PCR; the TCRdb copy retains only in-frame clones and omits some. This sample's table reports more than 25,000 clones. Sequencing was done on a sample of blood buffy coat. These receptors were collected from a woman between 18 and 70 years old with a cervical HPV16 infection that either progressed to CIN3+ or cleared (not recorded which).

With regard to this clone: The sequence runs out 3 residues before the end of the CDR3; the remainder is reconstructed from the germline J gene. Other nucleotide sequences from this sample produce the same CDR3. This sequence joins TRBV7-9 and TRBJ2-3; D remains ambiguous. CDR1 is SEHNR, CDR2 FQNEAQ, per germline (reference sequence). This CDR3 has 14 amino acids. Trimming left V 1 base short and J 1 base short, with 6 bases between. The CDR3 reads CASSLVSGTDTQYF. Incomplete CDR3 DNA: TGTGCCAGCAGCTTAGTGTCAGGCACAGATACG.

CDR3 sequence reads: CASSDGVGNTIYF. The sequenced CDR3 bases are TGTGCCAGCAGCGACGGGGTTGGAAACACC. The chain employs TRBV7-2 and TRBJ1-3; D call uncertain. The read ends 3 residues early relative to the CDR3; the germline J gene fills the gap. V lost 5 bases and J 3 bases, leaving 8 bases between the germline ends. The CDR3 runs to 13 residues. CDR1 is SGHTA and CDR2 is FQGNSA in the germline V gene.

Remarks on this clone: The CDR3 is cut off 3 residues early in the read; its end comes from the germline J gene. V usage is TRBV20-1 and J usage is TRBJ2-7, with D perhaps matching TRBD2 (6 bases). The CDR3 runs 15 residues. In germline, CDR1 is DFQATT, CDR2 SNEGSKA (reference sequence). The ends were cut back, 5 bases at V and 0 bases at J, with 17 bases in the middle. CDR3 region: CSAGGARAFSYEQYF. CDR3 DNA, as far as it was read: TGCAGTGCTGGAGGGGCGCGGGCGTTCTCCTACGAG.

Worth noting for this clone: Coverage ceases 3 residues before the CDR3 finishes, and the germline J gene fills in the end. The chain recombines TRBV5-1 with TRBJ2-1, with D perhaps TRBD2 (7 bases). Trimming pared 0 bases from V and 4 bases from J, leaving 14 bases between. Germline loops: CDR1 SGHRS, CDR2 YFSETQ. The CDR3 is 16 residues long. The CDR3 is CASSLEAGAVYNEQFF. Partial CDR3 DNA: TGCGCCAGCAGCTTGGAGGCGGGGGCCGTATACAATGAG. Variable domain in full (rest from reference TRBV5-1 and TRBJ2-1): KAGVTQTPRYLIKTRGQQVTLSCSPISGHRSVSWYQQTPGQGLQFLFEYFSETQRNKGNFPGRFSGRQFSNSRSEMNVSTLELGDSALYLCASSLEAGAVYNEQFFGPGTRLTVL.

About this clone: The read gets to within 3 residues of the CDR3 end, and the germline J gene fills in the rest. The chain uses TRBV6-2 or TRBV6-3 and TRBJ1-1, with no clear D. Germline V gene lookup returns CDR1 MNHEY and CDR2 SVGEGT. This CDR3 comprises 13 residues. V gave up 2 bases and J gave up 3 bases, with 7 bases separating them. The DNA read from the CDR3 is TGTGCCAGCAGTTACCAGGTTCACACTGAA. It yields the protein CASSYQVHTE. The complete CDR3 reads CASSYQVHTEAFF.

On this clone: The read gets to within 3 residues of the CDR3 end, and the germline J gene fills in the rest. The chain employs TRBV18 and TRBJ2-5; 7 positions agree with TRBD1. Germline trimming cut 1 base from V and 1 base from J; bases unmatched to any gene: 6. In germline, CDR1 is KGHSH, CDR2 LQKENI. The CDR3 consists of 16 residues. CDR3 region: CASSPLPGQIQETQYF. The part of the CDR3 DNA that was read is TGTGCCAGCTCACCACTACCGGGACAGATCCAAGAGACC.

Note on this clone: The CDR3 is cut off 3 residues early in the read; its end comes from the germline J gene. This rearrangement joins TRBV7-9 to TRBJ2-7, with a tentative D call TRBD2 (6 bases). Trimming took off 3 bases at V and 3 bases at J, with 9 bases between the two ends. The CDR3 contains 13 residues. CDR1 is SEHNR, CDR2 FQNEAQ, per germline (reference sequence). Here the CDR3 reads CASSFWGDYEQYF. CDR3 DNA, as far as it was read: TGTGCCAGCAGCTTCTGGGGGGACTACGAG.

As for this clone: The CDR3 is cut off 3 residues early in the read; its end comes from the germline J gene. The gene calls are TRBV19 and TRBJ1-1; unclear D gene. This CDR3 is built from 15 residues. V was shortened by 1 base and J by 4 bases, with 13 bases between the two germline ends. Germline CDR1 and CDR2: LNHDA and SQIVND (reference sequence). Partial CDR3 DNA: TGTGCCAGTAGTATAGCTTTACCGCGCCCCACTGAA. Translated, it gives CASSIALPRPTE. The entire CDR3 protein reads CASSIALPRPTEAFF.